This T cell receptor (beta chain) was captured by sequencing in a study of radiation and T cells in renal cell carcinoma. CDR3 length equals 15 residues. Germline CDR1 and CDR2: LNHDA and SQIVND (reference sequence). V dropped 5 bases and J dropped 4 bases, with 16 bases sitting between them. Some clones are missing from TCRdb's copy, which holds only in-frame ones; the method was immunoSEQ multiplex PCR. The sample carries about 8,100 clones, 55% to 65% recorded once. Treatment meaning: treatment-naive control, cytoreductive nephrectomy. Control tumor donors were a handful of females and more than ten males, median age roughly 52 years.

The material sequenced was tumor tissue, taken from a patient whose treatment was nephrectomy without radiotherapy. The chain is built from TRBV19 and TRBJ2-3; tentative D call: TRBD1 (7 bases). This TCR was sampled from a man between 60 and 75 years old with renal cell carcinoma. CDR3 sequence reads: CASSFQQGGADTQYF. The CDR3 nucleotides read TGTGCCAGTAGTTTCCAGCAGGGGGGCGCAGATACGCAGTATTTT.